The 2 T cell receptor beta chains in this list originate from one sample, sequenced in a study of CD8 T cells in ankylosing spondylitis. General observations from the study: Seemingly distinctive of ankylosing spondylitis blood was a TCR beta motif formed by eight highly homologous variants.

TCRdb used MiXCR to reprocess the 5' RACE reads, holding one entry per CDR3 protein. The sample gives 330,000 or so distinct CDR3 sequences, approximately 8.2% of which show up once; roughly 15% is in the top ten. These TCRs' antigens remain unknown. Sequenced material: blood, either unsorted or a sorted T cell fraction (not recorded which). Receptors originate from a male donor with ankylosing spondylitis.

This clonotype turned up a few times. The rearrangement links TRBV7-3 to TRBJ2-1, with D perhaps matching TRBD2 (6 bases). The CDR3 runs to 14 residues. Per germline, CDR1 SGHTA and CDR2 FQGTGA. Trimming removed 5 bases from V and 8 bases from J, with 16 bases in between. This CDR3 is CASSQRLDGYEQFF. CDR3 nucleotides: TGTGCCAGCAGCCAAAGACTAGATGGCTATGAGCAGTTCTTC.

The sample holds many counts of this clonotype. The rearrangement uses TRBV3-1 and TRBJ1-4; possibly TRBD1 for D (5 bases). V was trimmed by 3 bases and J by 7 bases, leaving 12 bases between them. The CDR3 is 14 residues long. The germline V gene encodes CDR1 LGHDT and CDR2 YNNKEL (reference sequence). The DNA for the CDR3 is TGTGCCAGCAGCCAGGGACTCGCTAGTGAAAAACTGTTTTTT. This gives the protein CASSQGLASEKLFF.